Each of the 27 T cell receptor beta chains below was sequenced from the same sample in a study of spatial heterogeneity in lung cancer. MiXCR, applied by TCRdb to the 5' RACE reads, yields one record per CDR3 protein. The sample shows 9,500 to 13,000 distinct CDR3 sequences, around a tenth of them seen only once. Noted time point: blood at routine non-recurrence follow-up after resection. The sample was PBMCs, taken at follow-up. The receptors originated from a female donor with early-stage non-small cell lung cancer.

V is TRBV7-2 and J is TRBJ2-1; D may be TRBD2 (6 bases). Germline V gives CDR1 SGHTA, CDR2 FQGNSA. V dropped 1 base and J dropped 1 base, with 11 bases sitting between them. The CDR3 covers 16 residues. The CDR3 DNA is TGTGCCAGCAGCTTAGTTGCGGGGTCATCCTACAATGAGCAGTTCTTC. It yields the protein CASSLVAGSSYNEQFF.

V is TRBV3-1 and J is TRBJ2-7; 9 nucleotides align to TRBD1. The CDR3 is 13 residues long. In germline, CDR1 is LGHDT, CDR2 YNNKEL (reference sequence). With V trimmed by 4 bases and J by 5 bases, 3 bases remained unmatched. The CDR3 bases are TGTGCCAGCAGCCGGGACAGGGTCCACGAGCAGTACTTC. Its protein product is CASSRDRVHEQYF.

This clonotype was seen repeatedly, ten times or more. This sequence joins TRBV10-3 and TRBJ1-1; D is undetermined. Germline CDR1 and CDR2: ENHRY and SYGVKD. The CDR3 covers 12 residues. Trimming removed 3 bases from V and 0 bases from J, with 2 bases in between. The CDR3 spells CAISEMNTEAFF. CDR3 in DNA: TGTGCCATCAGTGAAATGAACACTGAAGCTTTCTTT.

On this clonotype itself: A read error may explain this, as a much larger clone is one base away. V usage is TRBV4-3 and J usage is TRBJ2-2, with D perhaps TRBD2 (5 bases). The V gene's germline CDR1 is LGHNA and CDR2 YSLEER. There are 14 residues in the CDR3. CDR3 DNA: TGCACCAGCAGCCAGGTCCCATCTCGGGGTCTGCTGTTTTTT. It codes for CTSSQVPSRGLLFF.

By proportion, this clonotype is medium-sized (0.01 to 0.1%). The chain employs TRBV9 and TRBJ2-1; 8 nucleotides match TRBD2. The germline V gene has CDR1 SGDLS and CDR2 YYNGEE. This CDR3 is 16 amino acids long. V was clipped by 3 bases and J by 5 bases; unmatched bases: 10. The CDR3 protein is CASSAGTRNLHNEQFF. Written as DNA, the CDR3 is TGTGCCAGCAGCGCCGGGACTAGGAACCTCCACAATGAGCAGTTCTTC.

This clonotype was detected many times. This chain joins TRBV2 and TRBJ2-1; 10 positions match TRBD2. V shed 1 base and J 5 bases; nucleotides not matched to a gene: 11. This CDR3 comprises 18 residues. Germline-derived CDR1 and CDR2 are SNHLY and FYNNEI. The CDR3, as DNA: TGTGCCAGCAGTGAAGAAGGTCTAGCGGGAGTATCCGACAATGAGCAGTTCTTC. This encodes CASSEEGLAGVSDNEQFF.

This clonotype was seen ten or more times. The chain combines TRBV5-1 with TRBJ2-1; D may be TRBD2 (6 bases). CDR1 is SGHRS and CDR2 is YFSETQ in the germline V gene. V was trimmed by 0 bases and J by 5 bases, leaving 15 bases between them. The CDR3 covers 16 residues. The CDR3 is CASSLVPGARNNEQFF. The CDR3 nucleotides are TGCGCCAGCAGCTTGGTGCCGGGAGCAAGGAACAATGAGCAGTTCTTC.

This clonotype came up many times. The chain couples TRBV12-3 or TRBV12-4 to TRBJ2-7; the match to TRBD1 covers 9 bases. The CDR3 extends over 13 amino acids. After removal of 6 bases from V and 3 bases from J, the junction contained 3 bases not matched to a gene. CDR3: CASRPTGGYEQYF. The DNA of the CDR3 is TGTGCCAGCAGACCGACAGGGGGCTACGAGCAGTACTTC.

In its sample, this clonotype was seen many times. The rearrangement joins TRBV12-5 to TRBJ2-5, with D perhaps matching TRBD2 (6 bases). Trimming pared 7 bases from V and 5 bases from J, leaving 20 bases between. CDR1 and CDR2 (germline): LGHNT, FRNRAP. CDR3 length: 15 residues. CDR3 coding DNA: TGTGCTAGTGCACCATCGGCGGGGTCGGGGGAGACCCAGTACTTC. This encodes CASAPSAGSGETQYF. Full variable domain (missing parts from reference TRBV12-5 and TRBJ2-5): DARVTQTPRHKVTEMGQEVTMRCQPILGHNTVFWYRQTMMQGLELLAYFRNRAPLDDSGMPKDRFSAEMPDATLATLKIQPSEPRDSAVYFCASAPSAGSGETQYFGPGTRLLVL.

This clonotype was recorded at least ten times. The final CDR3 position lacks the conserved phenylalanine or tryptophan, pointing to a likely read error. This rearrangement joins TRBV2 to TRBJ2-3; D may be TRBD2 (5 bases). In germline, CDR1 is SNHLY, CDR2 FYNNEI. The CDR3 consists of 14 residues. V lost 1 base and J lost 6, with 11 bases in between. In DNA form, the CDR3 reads TGTGCCAGCAGTGAAGGAGGTGGACTCGATACGCAGTATTCT. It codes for CASSEGGGLDTQYS.

CDR3 sequence reads: CASSGTRPGAFF. For the CDR3, the DNA is TGTGCCAGCAGCGGTACCCGCCCTGGGGCTTTCTTT. The chain carries TRBV2 and TRBJ1-1; unclear D gene. The ends were cut back, 6 bases at V and 11 bases at J, with 16 bases in the middle. Per the germline V gene, CDR1 is SNHLY and CDR2 is FYNNEI. The CDR3 sequence is 12 residues long. Using reference TRBV2 and TRBJ1-1 for the parts outside the CDR3, the full variable domain is EPEVTQTPSHQVTQMGQEVILRCVPISNHLYFYWYRQILGQKVEFLVSFYNNEISEKSEIFDDQFSVERPDGSNFTLKIRSTKLEDSAMYFCASSGTRPGAFFGQGTRLTVV.

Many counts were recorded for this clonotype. DNA for the CDR3: TGTGCCAGCAGCACTACAGGGGGTAACTATGGCTACACCTTC. It encodes CASSTTGGNYGYTF. This chain links TRBV7-9 with TRBJ1-2; 8 bases are a match to TRBD1. Germline CDR1 and CDR2: SEHNR and FQNEAQ (reference sequence). After removal of 5 bases from V and 1 base from J, the junction contained 3 bases not matched to a gene. The CDR3 runs 14 residues.

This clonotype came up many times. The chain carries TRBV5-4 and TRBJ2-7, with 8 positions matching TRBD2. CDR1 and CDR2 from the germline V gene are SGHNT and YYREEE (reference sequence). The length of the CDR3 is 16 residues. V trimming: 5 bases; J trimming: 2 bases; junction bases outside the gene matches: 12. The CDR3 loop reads CASRIRAGERAYEQYF. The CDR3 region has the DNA TGTGCCAGCAGGATACGAGCGGGAGAACGGGCCTACGAGCAGTACTTC.

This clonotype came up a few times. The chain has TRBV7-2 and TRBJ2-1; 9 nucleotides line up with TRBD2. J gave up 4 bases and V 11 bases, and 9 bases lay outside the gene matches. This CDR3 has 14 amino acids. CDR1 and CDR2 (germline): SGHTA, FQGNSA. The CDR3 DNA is TGTGCCTCAAGGGGCGGGAGGGAATACAATGAGCAGTTCTTC. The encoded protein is CASRGGREYNEQFF. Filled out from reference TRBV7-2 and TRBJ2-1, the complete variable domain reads GAGVSQSPSNKVTEKGKDVELRCDPISGHTALYWYRQSLGQGLEFLIYFQGNSAPDKSGLPSDRFSAERTGGSVSTLTIQRTQQEDSAVYLCASRGGREYNEQFFGPGTRLTVL.

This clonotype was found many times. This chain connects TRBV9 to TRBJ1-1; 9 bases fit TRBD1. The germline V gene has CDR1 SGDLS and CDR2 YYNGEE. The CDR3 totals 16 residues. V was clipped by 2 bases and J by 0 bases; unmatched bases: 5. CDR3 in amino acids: CASSVGQGTLNTEAFF. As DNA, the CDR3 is TGTGCCAGCAGCGTCGGACAGGGGACCTTGAACACTGAAGCTTTCTTT.

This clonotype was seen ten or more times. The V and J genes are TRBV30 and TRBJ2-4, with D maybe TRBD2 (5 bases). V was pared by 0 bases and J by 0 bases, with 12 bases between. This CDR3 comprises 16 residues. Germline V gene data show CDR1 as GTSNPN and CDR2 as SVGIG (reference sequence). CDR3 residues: CAWSVQGGGAKNIQYF. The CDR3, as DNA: TGTGCCTGGAGTGTACAAGGTGGAGGAGCCAAAAACATTCAGTACTTC.

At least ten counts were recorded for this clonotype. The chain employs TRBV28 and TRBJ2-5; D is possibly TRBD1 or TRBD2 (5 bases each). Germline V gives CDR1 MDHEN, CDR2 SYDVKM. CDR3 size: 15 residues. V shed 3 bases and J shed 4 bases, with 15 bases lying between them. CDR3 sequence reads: CASSFGDLAAETQYF. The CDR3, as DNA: TGTGCCAGCAGTTTTGGGGACCTAGCCGCAGAGACCCAGTACTTC.

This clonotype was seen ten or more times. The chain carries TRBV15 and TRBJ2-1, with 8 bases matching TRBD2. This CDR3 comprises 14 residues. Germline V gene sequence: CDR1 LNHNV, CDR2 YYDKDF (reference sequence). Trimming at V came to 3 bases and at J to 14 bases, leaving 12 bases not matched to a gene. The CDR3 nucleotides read TGTGCCACCAGCAGCGATCGGGACGGGAGGGGAGAGTTCTTC. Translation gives CATSSDRDGRGEFF. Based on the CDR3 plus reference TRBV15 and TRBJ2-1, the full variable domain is DAMVIQNPRYQVTQFGKPVTLSCSQTLNHNVMYWYQQKSSQAPKLLFHYYDKDFNNEADTPDNFQSRRPNTSFCFLDIRSPGLGDTAMYLCATSSDRDGRGEFFGPGTRLTVL.

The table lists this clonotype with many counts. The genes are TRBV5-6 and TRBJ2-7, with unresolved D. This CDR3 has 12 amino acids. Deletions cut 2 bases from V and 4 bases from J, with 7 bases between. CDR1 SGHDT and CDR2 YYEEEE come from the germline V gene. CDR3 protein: CASSFSGYEQYV. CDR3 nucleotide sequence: TGTGCCAGCAGCTTTTCTGGGTACGAGCAGTACGTC.

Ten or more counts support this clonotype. This chain's CDR3 is CASSRDRAPSHGYTF. In nucleotides, the CDR3 is TGTGCCAGCAGCCGGGACAGGGCTCCTTCCCACGGCTACACCTTC. This chain uses TRBV14 with TRBJ1-2, with 9 bases identical to TRBD1. The V segment lost 4 bases and the J segment 8 bases; nucleotides outside the gene matches: 11. The V gene's germline CDR1 is SGHDN and CDR2 FVKESK. CDR3 length: 15 amino acids.

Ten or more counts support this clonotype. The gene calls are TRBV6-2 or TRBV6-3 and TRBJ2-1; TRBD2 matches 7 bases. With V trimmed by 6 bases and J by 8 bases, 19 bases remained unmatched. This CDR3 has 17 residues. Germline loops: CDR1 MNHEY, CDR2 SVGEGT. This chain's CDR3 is CASSPRTQVIAGDEQFF. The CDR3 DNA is TGTGCCAGCAGCCCACGGACACAGGTTATCGCGGGGGATGAGCAGTTCTTC.

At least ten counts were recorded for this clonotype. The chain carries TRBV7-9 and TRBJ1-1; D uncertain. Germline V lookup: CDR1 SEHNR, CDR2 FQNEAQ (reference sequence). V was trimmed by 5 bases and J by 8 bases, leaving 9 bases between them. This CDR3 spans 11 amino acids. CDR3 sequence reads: CASSRGGEAFF. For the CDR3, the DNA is TGTGCCAGCAGCCGTGGAGGGGAAGCTTTCTTT.

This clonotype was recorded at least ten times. The CDR3 protein is CSARRLAGGNTGELFF. In nucleotides, the CDR3 is TGCAGTGCTAGACGACTAGCGGGGGGGAACACCGGGGAGCTGTTTTTT. V and J are TRBV20-1 and TRBJ2-2; TRBD2 matches at 13 bases. Trimming removed 2 bases from V and 1 base from J; junction bases left unmatched: 1. Germline CDR1 reads DFQATT; CDR2 reads SNEGSKA (reference sequence). CDR3 size: 16 residues.

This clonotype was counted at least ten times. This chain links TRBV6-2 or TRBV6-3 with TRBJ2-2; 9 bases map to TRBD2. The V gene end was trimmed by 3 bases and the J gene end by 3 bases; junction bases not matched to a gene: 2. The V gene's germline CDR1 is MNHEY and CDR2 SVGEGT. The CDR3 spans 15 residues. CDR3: CASSYSGRDTGELFF. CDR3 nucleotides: TGTGCCAGCAGTTATAGCGGGAGAGACACCGGGGAGCTGTTTTTT.

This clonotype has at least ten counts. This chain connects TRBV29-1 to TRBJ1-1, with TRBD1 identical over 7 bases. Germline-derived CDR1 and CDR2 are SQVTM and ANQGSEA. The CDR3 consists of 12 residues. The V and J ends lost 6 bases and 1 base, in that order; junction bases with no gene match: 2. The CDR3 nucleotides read TGCAGCGTGAACAGGGGGAACACTGAAGCTTTCTTT. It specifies CSVNRGNTEAFF.

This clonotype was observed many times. Here the CDR3 reads CASSLEQGHYGYTF. The DNA of the CDR3 is TGTGCCAGCAGCTTAGAACAGGGCCACTATGGCTACACCTTC. The J gene is TRBJ1-2, the V gene TRBV11-2; maybe TRBD1 (6 bases). The CDR3 consists of 14 residues. The germline gives CDR1 SGHAT, CDR2 FQNNGV. Trimming removed 0 bases at V and 3 bases at J, with 8 bases between.

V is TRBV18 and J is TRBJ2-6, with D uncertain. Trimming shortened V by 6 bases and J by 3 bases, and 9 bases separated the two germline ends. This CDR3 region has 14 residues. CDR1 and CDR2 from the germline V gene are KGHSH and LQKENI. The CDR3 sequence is CASSQGYGANVLTF. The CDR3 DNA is TGTGCCAGCTCTCAAGGGTATGGGGCCAACGTCCTGACTTTC.